The 3 T cell receptor beta chains presented below share a single source sample, sequenced in a study of CD8+ T cells in alopecia areata. RNA extraction was followed by reverse transcription into cDNA, which acted as the sequencing template. Produced via immunoSEQ multiplex PCR; TCRdb's table is partial and in-frame only. Among approximately 210,000 clones listed, around 56% were seen once. Sample treatment: oral pan-JAK inhibitor, 5-10 mg twice daily. The source material was CD4+ T cells sorted from blood, sampled at week 4, from a patient treated with tofacitinib. Source of these receptors: a human donor with alopecia areata.

J is TRBJ2-7 and V is TRBV29-1; TRBD1 matches 9 bases. V lost 6 bases to trimming and J lost 2 bases; unmatched junction nucleotides: 8. Germline V gene data show CDR1 as SQVTM and CDR2 as ANQGSEA. The CDR3 has 14 amino acids. The CDR3 nucleotides read TGCAGCGTGGGGGATGGACAGGGGACCTACGAGCAGTACTTC. It yields the protein CSVGDGQGTYEQYF.

The rearrangement joins TRBV5-4 to TRBJ2-5; D uncertain. CDR1 is SGHNT and CDR2 is YYREEE in the germline V gene (reference sequence). V dropped 2 bases and J dropped 1 base, with 12 bases sitting between them. This CDR3 comprises 15 residues. CDR3 in DNA: TGTGCCAGCAGCTTCGACCAAACAAGCCAAGAGACCCAGTACTTC. Amino acid sequence: CASSFDQTSQETQYF.

The rearrangement joins TRBV7-9 to TRBJ1-2; D unclear. Trimming cost V 5 bases and J 4 bases, with 11 bases left between them. The germline gives CDR1 SEHNR, CDR2 FQNEAQ (reference sequence). This CDR3 is 13 amino acids long. CDR3 sequence reads: CASSLELGYGYTF. The CDR3 DNA sequence: TGTGCCAGCAGCCTAGAGTTGGGCTATGGCTACACCTTC.